This section outlines one TCR beta chain sequence together with its context. Antigen specificity is unknown. This sample is part of a study of cytomegalovirus exposure and HLA in healthy donors. Looking at the study overall: The platform used for the 120 validation repertoires matched that of the roughly 670 first-cohort repertoires, a later analysis reported.

This CDR3 has 14 amino acids. The trim removed 5 bases at V and 6 bases at J, leaving 8 bases unmatched. CDR1 is MRHNA, CDR2 SNTAGT, per germline. Here immunoSEQ multiplex PCR was the method, and the copy in TCRdb shows in-frame clones only, minus some. This sample has about 160,000 clones, with 86% found just once. The study, taken as a whole, reports: Among TCR beta chains, those listed as cytomegalovirus-associated numbered roughly 150. First-cohort TCR clusters were later found to tend to co-occur in the 130 or so validation repertoires. In vitro confirmation showed a few CMV-associated chains to be CMV antigen specific.

The chain is built from TRBV6-4 and TRBJ2-3; 7 bases map to TRBD1. The TCR was taken from a woman aged 18-29 years in good health and CMV-seronegative. The material sequenced was PBMCs. CDR3 sequence (DNA): TGTGCCAGCAGTACAGGGGATAGTGCCGATACGCAGTATTTT. Protein product: CASSTGDSADTQYF.